The 7 T cell receptor beta chains in this list originate from one sample, sequenced in a study of T cells in Graves' hyperthyroidism and ophthalmopathy. RNA transcripts were the template for amplifying TCR beta CDR3 regions. The primer set for the first-round RT-PCR of the TCR CDR3 was HTBI. TCRdb called the multiplex PCR reads again in MiXCR, with one record for every CDR3 protein. The repertoire holds about 590,000 distinct CDR3 sequences, 12% to 15% seen once, with around 7% in the top ten. Sequencing used blood. The receptor source for this set is a woman aged 18-29 years with Graves' ophthalmopathy.

V gene TRBV9 combines with J gene TRBJ2-5; D is uncertain. CDR3 length: 13 residues. Germline CDR1 reads SGDLS; CDR2 reads YYNGEE. V gave up 1 base and J gave up 5 bases, with 9 bases separating them. CDR3 sequence (DNA): TGTGCCAGCAGCGTATCCCCGCCTGAGACCCAGTACTTC. This encodes CASSVSPPETQYF.

The chain links TRBV27 to TRBJ2-7; D is possibly TRBD1 (7 bases). Germline V CDR1 and CDR2: MNHEY, SMNVEV (reference sequence). Deletions cut 6 bases from V and 0 bases from J, with 9 bases between. This CDR3 comprises 13 residues. The CDR3 DNA reads as TGTGCCAGCAGGGAGGGGGCCTCCTACGAGCAGTACTTC. Translation: CASREGASYEQYF.

This clonotype occurred many times. The rearrangement uses TRBV20-1 and TRBJ1-3, with a possible D match to TRBD1 (5 bases). Germline V CDR1 and CDR2: DFQATT, SNEGSKA (reference sequence). This CDR3 is 15 amino acids long. With 2 bases removed from V and 3 bases from J, the gap between germline ends came to 14 bases. CDR3 sequence reads: CSARLTGRGGNTIYF. The CDR3 DNA follows: TGCAGTGCTAGACTTACGGGGCGCGGTGGAAACACCATATATTTT.

This clonotype was counted between two and nine times. The chain couples TRBV4-1 to TRBJ1-3, with D possibly matching TRBD1 (6 bases). Looked up from germline, CDR1 is MGHRA and CDR2 is YSYEKL. Trimming cost V 1 base and J 1 base, with 11 bases left between them. The CDR3 has 16 residues. CDR3 sequence (DNA): TGCGCCAGCAGCCAAGTTGGGGGCCCTTCTGGAAACACCATATATTTT. Amino acids: CASSQVGGPSGNTIYF.

This clonotype was seen many times. Here the CDR3 DNA reads TGTGCCAGCAGTCCCAATTGGGGGGGCTCCTACAATGAGCAGTTCTTC. Its protein product is CASSPNWGGSYNEQFF. The rearrangement uses TRBV28 and TRBJ2-1, with 7 nucleotides matching TRBD2. Unmatched junction bases numbered 7, after V lost 5 bases and J lost 0 bases. The CDR3 totals 16 residues. Germline V CDR1 and CDR2: MDHEN, SYDVKM.

This clonotype was observed a handful of times. CDR3: CSAPGGSNEKLFF. In DNA form, the CDR3 reads TGCAGTGCTCCGGGGGGAAGTAATGAAAAACTGTTTTTT. The rearrangement links TRBV20-1 to TRBJ1-4, with D tentatively TRBD1 (5 bases). From germline, CDR1 is DFQATT and CDR2 SNEGSKA (reference sequence). The length of the CDR3 is 13 residues. V was pared by 5 bases and J by 4 bases, with 11 bases between.

This clonotype has ten or more counts. The chain links TRBV3-1 to TRBJ2-7; unclear D gene. CDR1 and CDR2 from the germline V gene are LGHDT and YNNKEL (reference sequence). Trimming took off 2 bases at V and 3 bases at J, with 14 bases between the two ends. The CDR3 loop spans 15 amino acids. The CDR3 here is CASSQTPGRIYEQYF. The CDR3, as DNA: TGTGCCAGCAGCCAAACCCCCGGACGGATCTACGAGCAGTACTTC.